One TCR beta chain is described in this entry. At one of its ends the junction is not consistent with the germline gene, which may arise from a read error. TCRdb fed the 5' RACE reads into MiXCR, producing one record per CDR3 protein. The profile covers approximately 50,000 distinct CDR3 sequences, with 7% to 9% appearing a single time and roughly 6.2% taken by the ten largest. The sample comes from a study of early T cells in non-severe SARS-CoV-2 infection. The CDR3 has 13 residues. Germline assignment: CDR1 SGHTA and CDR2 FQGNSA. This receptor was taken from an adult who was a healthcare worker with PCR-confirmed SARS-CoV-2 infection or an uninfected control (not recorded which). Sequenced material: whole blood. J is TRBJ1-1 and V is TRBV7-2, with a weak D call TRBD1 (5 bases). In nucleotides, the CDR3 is TGTGCCAGCAGCTTCAGGGCGGGCACTGAAGCTTCCTTT. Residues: CASSFRAGTEASF.